This T cell receptor (beta chain) was profiled in a study of blood T cell repertoires in COVID-19. CDR1 is MNHEY and CDR2 is SMNVEV in the germline V gene (reference sequence). This CDR3 comprises 15 residues. V lost 5 bases and J lost 1; bases outside the gene matches: 7. This clone was recorded only once. Some clones are missing from TCRdb's copy, which holds only in-frame ones; the method was immunoSEQ multiplex PCR. The sample shows 240,000 or so clones, 60% to 75% of them seen only once. This rearrangement joins TRBV27 to TRBJ2-5; 7 bases fit TRBD1. The source material was peripheral blood. The sequence derives from a woman of 80 years or more with acute or convalescent COVID-19. The CDR3 protein is CASSPRDRVQETQYF. CDR3 in DNA: TGTGCCAGCAGTCCCCGCGACAGGGTCCAAGAGACCCAGTACTTC.